This passage covers 8 T cell receptor beta chains from one sample sequenced in a study of blood T cell repertoires in COVID-19. Libraries were prepared by immunoSEQ multiplex PCR; TCRdb keeps only in-frame clonotypes and omits some of them. The table shows around 75,000 clones, with around 80% occurring only once. Sequenced sample: peripheral blood. Receptor source: a man aged 45-65 years with COVID-19, enrolled during active disease.

The rearrangement joins TRBV5-4 to TRBJ2-3; the match to TRBD2 covers 13 bases. This CDR3 comprises 16 residues. V dropped 3 bases and J dropped 2; count of bases not matched to a gene: 3. Per germline, CDR1 SGHNT and CDR2 YYREEE (reference sequence). CDR3 sequence reads: CASSSGTSGTTDTQYF. The CDR3 region has the DNA TGTGCCAGCAGCTCCGGGACTAGCGGGACCACAGATACGCAGTATTTT. Filled out from reference TRBV5-4 and TRBJ2-3, the complete variable domain reads ETGVTQSPTHLIKTRGQQVTLRCSSQSGHNTVSWYQQALGQGPQFIFQYYREEENGRGNFPPRFSGLQFPNYSSELNVNALELDDSALYLCASSSGTSGTTDTQYFGPGTRLTVL.

The V and J genes are TRBV6-2 or TRBV6-3 and TRBJ2-3; TRBD2 is a possible D gene (5 bases). The germline V gene encodes CDR1 MNHEY and CDR2 SVGEGT. The CDR3 runs to 13 residues. V lost 2 bases to trimming and J lost 8 bases, with 11 bases between them. The CDR3 protein is CASSYGGVPTQYF. The CDR3 DNA reads TGTGCCAGCAGTTACGGAGGCGTACCTACGCAGTATTTT.

This chain links TRBV5-1 with TRBJ2-3; 7 bases are shared with TRBD1. Germline assignment: CDR1 SGHRS and CDR2 YFSETQ. V dropped 4 bases and J dropped 5; count of bases not matched to a gene: 10. This CDR3 spans 15 amino acids. This CDR3 is CASSPPQGDGDTQYF. The CDR3 DNA follows: TGCGCCAGCAGCCCACCCCAGGGGGATGGAGATACGCAGTATTTT. The full variable domain, with the rest looked up from reference TRBV5-1 and TRBJ2-3, is KAGVTQTPRYLIKTRGQQVTLSCSPISGHRSVSWYQQTPGQGLQFLFEYFSETQRNKGNFPGRFSGRQFSNSRSEMNVSTLELGDSALYLCASSPPQGDGDTQYFGPGTRLTVL.

The chain employs TRBV24-1 and TRBJ2-1; 8 bases match TRBD2. V shed 3 bases, J shed 9 bases, and the junction held 12 bases outside the gene matches. Germline V gene lookup returns CDR1 KGHDR and CDR2 SFDVKD. The CDR3 has 16 residues. The chain's CDR3 is CATSDPGLVTRGEQFF. Written as DNA, the CDR3 is TGTGCCACCAGTGATCCGGGACTAGTCACTCGCGGTGAGCAGTTCTTC.

The rearrangement links TRBV7-2 to TRBJ1-2, with D possibly TRBD1 on 5 matching bases. CDR1 SGHTA and CDR2 FQGNSA come from the germline V gene. The CDR3 runs to 13 residues. The V gene lost 8 bases and the J gene lost 5 bases, with 15 bases spanning the gap. This CDR3 reads CASSQGAGYGYTF. The DNA of the CDR3 is TGTGCCAGCTCTCAAGGGGCGGGGTATGGCTACACCTTC.

There are many counts of this clone. The J gene is TRBJ1-1, the V gene TRBV7-3; possible D gene TRBD1, 6 bases. The CDR3 extends over 15 amino acids. CDR1 is SGHTA and CDR2 is FQGTGA in the germline V gene. The V and J ends lost 4 bases and 4 bases respectively, with 16 bases between them. CDR3 coding DNA: TGTGCCAGCAGCTCCGGGGGGGCGGTTGGCACTGAAGCTTTCTTT. This codes for CASSSGGAVGTEAFF.

The chain carries TRBV29-1 and TRBJ2-7; TRBD1 agrees at 9 bases. The CDR3 has 12 residues. Germline V gene lookup returns CDR1 SQVTM and CDR2 ANQGSEA. After removal of 8 bases from V and 6 bases from J, the junction contained 8 bases not matched to a gene. The CDR3 loop reads CSPDRGGGEQYF. Written as DNA, the CDR3 is TGCAGCCCGGACAGGGGAGGCGGCGAGCAGTACTTC.

The J gene is TRBJ1-1, the V gene TRBV6-5; unclear D gene. Germline lookup yields CDR1 MNHEY and CDR2 SVGAGI. V gave up 2 bases and J gave up 2 bases, with 9 bases separating them. The CDR3 covers 14 residues. CDR3 residues: CASSYMRANTEAFF. Written as DNA, the CDR3 is TGTGCCAGCAGTTACATGCGGGCAAACACTGAAGCTTTCTTT.